The 20 T cell receptor beta chains listed next were all sequenced from one sample in a study of cytomegalovirus exposure and HLA in healthy donors (dated by TCRdb to about 2017). Library construction relied on the immunoSEQ multiplex PCR assay. For the multiplex PCR, a mixture combining 60 forward primers for TCR Vbeta segments and 13 reverse primers for TCR Jbeta segments was used. Entries here come from immuneACCESS through TCRdb and include only in-frame sequences with V and J called. Some clones fail to appear in such tables; in the studies checked, an unresolved V gene covers under half of the shortfall, and the cause of the remainder is unknown. A total of 130,000 to 150,000 clones appear in this sample, over 60% of them only once. Together, the top ten hold about 0.64% of the sample. The sample taken for sequencing was PBMCs. Receptor source: a male donor in good health and CMV-seronegative.

The CDR3 DNA reads as TGTGCCAGCAGCCCCCGGGACAGGGGCGGGCAGTACTTC. It is translated as CASSPRDRGGQYF. The chain recombines TRBV7-8 with TRBJ2-5, with 10 bases fitting TRBD1. The CDR3 length is 13 residues. The V gene's germline CDR1 is SGHVS and CDR2 FQNEAQ. Losses at the gene ends were 5 bases for V and 11 bases for J; bases not matched to a gene: 8.

The chain combines TRBV19 with TRBJ2-1, with 11 bases lining up with TRBD2. With V trimmed by 8 bases and J by 5 bases, 5 bases remained unmatched. CDR1 LNHDA and CDR2 SQIVND come from the germline V gene (reference sequence). The CDR3 loop spans 14 amino acids. This CDR3 reads CASAASGGNNEQFF. In DNA form, the CDR3 reads TGTGCCAGTGCAGCTAGCGGGGGGAACAATGAGCAGTTCTTC.

V and J are TRBV2 and TRBJ1-5; D not certain. CDR3 length: 13 amino acids. The V gene's germline CDR1 is SNHLY and CDR2 FYNNEI. The V gene lost 6 bases and the J gene lost 0 bases, with 6 bases spanning the gap. The CDR3 sequence is CASRAYSNQPQHF. CDR3 DNA sequence: TGTGCCAGCAGGGCTTATAGCAATCAGCCCCAGCATTTT.

The rearrangement joins TRBV5-1 to TRBJ2-1, with TRBD1 matching over 7 bases. There are 16 residues in the CDR3. The V and J ends lost 0 bases and 8 bases, in that order; junction bases with no gene match: 11. Germline lookup yields CDR1 SGHRS and CDR2 YFSETQ. The CDR3 DNA sequence: TGCGCCAGCAGCTTGGCCCTATACCGACAGGGCGATGAGCAGTTCTTC. It yields the protein CASSLALYRQGDEQFF.

This clone has only one observation. This chain links TRBV25-1 with TRBJ1-5; weak D call: TRBD1 (6 bases). Germline V lookup: CDR1 MGHDK, CDR2 SYGVNS. V lost 3 bases to trimming and J lost 6 bases, with 12 bases between them. CDR3 length: 14 residues. CDR3 sequence: CASSDTGLRQPQHF. The CDR3 DNA reads TGTGCCAGCAGTGACACAGGGCTTCGTCAGCCCCAGCATTTT.

The genes are TRBV15 and TRBJ1-1; D unresolved. Germline V lookup: CDR1 LNHNV, CDR2 YYDKDF (reference sequence). This CDR3 has 14 residues. With 0 bases removed from V and 0 bases from J, the gap between germline ends came to 5 bases. The CDR3 DNA reads TGTGCCACCAGCAGAGAACAGATGAACACTGAAGCTTTCTTT. Its translation: CATSREQMNTEAFF.

The chain uses TRBV7-6 and TRBJ2-3, with TRBD2 matching 7 bases. The CDR3 spans 16 residues. Germline CDR1 is SGHVS and CDR2 is FNYEAQ. V dropped 1 base and J dropped 0; count of bases not matched to a gene: 4. CDR3 in amino acids: CASSLEASGSTDTQYF. The CDR3 nucleotides read TGTGCCAGCAGCTTAGAGGCTAGCGGTAGCACAGATACGCAGTATTTT.

This clone was seen once. The chain couples TRBV15 to TRBJ2-2, with D possibly matching TRBD1 (9 bases). The germline V gene has CDR1 LNHNV and CDR2 YYDKDF (reference sequence). CDR3 length: 18 amino acids. Between the trimmed V and J ends, which lost 7 bases and 1 base, there was a span of 22 bases. The CDR3 DNA sequence: TGTGCCACCACGGGGGGGACAGGGAGTCCCCTGAACACCGGGGAGCTGTTTTTT. Encoded protein: CATTGGTGSPLNTGELFF.

The chain joins TRBV11-2 to TRBJ1-1, with D tentatively TRBD1 (5 bases). Germline CDR1 reads SGHAT; CDR2 reads FQNNGV. This CDR3 is built from 14 residues. The V gene lost 4 bases and the J gene lost 1 base, with 10 bases spanning the gap. CDR3 nucleotides: TGTGCCAGCAGCTCCTTCGGGGGGAACACTGAAGCTTTCTTT. Its protein is CASSSFGGNTEAFF.

The CDR3 here is CASSLQQGALTEAFF. CDR3 coding DNA: TGCGCCAGCAGCCTTCAACAGGGGGCTCTGACTGAAGCTTTCTTT. This rearrangement joins TRBV4-3 to TRBJ1-1, with 9 bases aligning to TRBD1. J was trimmed by 5 bases and V by 4 bases; bases with no gene match: 8. Germline CDR1 and CDR2: LGHNA and YSLEER. The CDR3 loop spans 15 amino acids.

J is TRBJ2-2 and V is TRBV19; TRBD1 aligns across 7 bases. The germline CDR1 and CDR2 sequences are LNHDA and SQIVND (reference sequence). V lost 10 bases and J lost 0; bases outside the gene matches: 5. The CDR3 spans 14 residues. The CDR3, as DNA: TGTGCCACCGAGGGACAGTCGAACACCGGGGAGCTGTTTTTT. This encodes CATEGQSNTGELFF.

This clone was detected a few times. The rearrangement links TRBV2 to TRBJ2-3; 7 bases align to TRBD1. This CDR3 has 14 residues. Per germline, CDR1 SNHLY and CDR2 FYNNEI. The trim removed 7 bases at V and 0 bases at J, leaving 4 bases unmatched. The CDR3 region is CASNRGGSTDTQYF. Written as DNA, the CDR3 is TGTGCCAGCAACAGGGGCGGTAGCACAGATACGCAGTATTTT.

The chain recombines TRBV19 with TRBJ1-1, with 10 positions matching TRBD1. The CDR3 covers 14 residues. Germline V gene sequence: CDR1 LNHDA, CDR2 SQIVND (reference sequence). Trimming removed 3 bases from V and 5 bases from J; junction bases left unmatched: 3. CDR3 DNA: TGTGCCAGTAGTATCCGGACAGGGGGAACTGAAGCTTTCTTT. This sequence encodes CASSIRTGGTEAFF.

The J gene is TRBJ2-7, the V gene TRBV7-2; D ambiguous. Between the trimmed V and J ends, which lost 5 bases and 4 bases, there was a span of 9 bases. Germline CDR1 reads SGHTA; CDR2 reads FQGNSA. The CDR3 is 12 amino acids. The CDR3 spells CASSHNLYEQYF. CDR3 bases: TGTGCCAGCAGCCACAACCTTTACGAGCAGTACTTC.

CDR3 sequence: CASSLAGTGEYGYTF. Here the CDR3 DNA reads TGTGCCAGCAGCTTAGCCGGGACAGGGGAGTATGGCTACACCTTC. The chain has TRBV7-2 and TRBJ1-2; 10 bases agree with TRBD1. Trimming cost V 0 bases and J 5 bases; bases outside gene matches: 3. The CDR3 runs 15 residues. The germline CDR1 and CDR2 sequences are SGHTA and FQGNSA.

The chain couples TRBV19 to TRBJ1-4; 7 bases line up with TRBD1. CDR1 is LNHDA and CDR2 is SQIVND in the germline V gene (reference sequence). The V gene end was trimmed by 1 base and the J gene end by 3 bases; junction bases not matched to a gene: 8. The CDR3 contains 17 residues. The CDR3 region is CASSIGIQGLPNEKLFF. As DNA, the CDR3 is TGTGCCAGTAGTATAGGCATACAGGGGTTGCCTAATGAAAAACTGTTTTTT.

This clone came up a few times. The chain joins TRBV6-5 to TRBJ2-7, with 8 positions matching TRBD2. There are 14 residues in the CDR3. Per germline, CDR1 MNHEY and CDR2 SVGAGI. V was pared by 3 bases and J by 4 bases, with 5 bases of the junction left unmatched. The CDR3 DNA sequence: TGTGCCAGCAGTTATCGGGTAGCGGGGTACGAGCAGTACTTC. Protein: CASSYRVAGYEQYF.

The J gene is TRBJ2-3, the V gene TRBV11-2, with TRBD2 matching 9 bases. Germline CDR1 reads SGHAT; CDR2 reads FQNNGV. J lost 6 bases, V lost 1 base, and 11 bases had no gene match. CDR3 length: 17 amino acids. The CDR3 DNA follows: TGTGCCAGCAGCTTAGCCGGCGGGAGGGAAGGAACGGATACGCAGTATTTT. Translating it yields CASSLAGGREGTDTQYF.

The V gene is TRBV9, the J gene TRBJ1-5; 7 bases line up with TRBD1. Germline lookup yields CDR1 SGDLS and CDR2 YYNGEE. J gave up 4 bases and V 0 bases, and 1 base lay outside the gene matches. The CDR3 covers 14 residues. The CDR3 sequence: CASSVEQGNQPQHF. CDR3 nucleotide sequence: TGTGCCAGCAGCGTAGAACAGGGGAATCAGCCCCAGCATTTT.

About this clone: At one boundary the junction diverges from the germline segment, which might be a read error. The genes are TRBV7-9 and TRBJ2-5; 10 nucleotides match TRBD2. The germline V gene encodes CDR1 SEHNR and CDR2 FQNEAQ (reference sequence). The length of the CDR3 is 17 residues. CDR3 amino acids: CSSSFGLAGGPPVTQYF. CDR3 bases: TGTTCCAGCAGCTTCGGCTTAGCGGGGGGACCTCCAGTGACCCAGTACTTC.